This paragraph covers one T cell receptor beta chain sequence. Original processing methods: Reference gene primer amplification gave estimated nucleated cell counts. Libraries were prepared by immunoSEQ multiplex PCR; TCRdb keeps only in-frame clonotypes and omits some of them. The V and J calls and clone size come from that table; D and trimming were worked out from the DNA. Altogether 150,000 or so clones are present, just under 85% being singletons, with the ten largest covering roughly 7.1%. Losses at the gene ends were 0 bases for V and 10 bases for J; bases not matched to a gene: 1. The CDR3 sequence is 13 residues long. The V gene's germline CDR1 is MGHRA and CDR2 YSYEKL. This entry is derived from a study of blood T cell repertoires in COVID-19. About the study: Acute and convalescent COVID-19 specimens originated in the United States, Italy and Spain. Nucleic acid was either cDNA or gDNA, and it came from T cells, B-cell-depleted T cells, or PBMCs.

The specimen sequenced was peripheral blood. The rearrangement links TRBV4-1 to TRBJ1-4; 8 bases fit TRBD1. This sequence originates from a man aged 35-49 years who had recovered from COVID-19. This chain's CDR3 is CASSQDTGGKLFF. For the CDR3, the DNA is TGCGCCAGCAGCCAAGATACAGGGGGAAAACTGTTTTTT.